The clone carrying this T cell receptor beta chain was detected only a few times. Construction of the TCRbeta library involved unique molecular identifiers. TCRdb re-derived calls from the PCR reads in MiXCR, one entry per CDR3 protein. The sample lists just under 550,000 distinct CDR3 sequences, around 18% occurring once. The data derive from a study of T-cell reconstitution after alpha-beta-depleted transplantation in children. Germline V gene data show CDR1 as DFQATT and CDR2 as SNEGSKA (reference sequence). V was clipped by 6 bases and J by 3 bases, with 18 bases between them. The CDR3 contains 14 residues.

This specimen consisted of PBMCs from the stem cell graft donor, obtained from the stem cell graft. The V and J genes are TRBV20-1 and TRBJ2-7, with D uncertain. The sequence was obtained from a human donor who donated a stem cell graft to a child with acute lymphoblastic leukemia. The CDR3 sequence: CSAWGTMTIYEQYF. The CDR3 nucleotides read TGCAGTGCGTGGGGAACAATGACGATCTACGAGCAGTACTTC.